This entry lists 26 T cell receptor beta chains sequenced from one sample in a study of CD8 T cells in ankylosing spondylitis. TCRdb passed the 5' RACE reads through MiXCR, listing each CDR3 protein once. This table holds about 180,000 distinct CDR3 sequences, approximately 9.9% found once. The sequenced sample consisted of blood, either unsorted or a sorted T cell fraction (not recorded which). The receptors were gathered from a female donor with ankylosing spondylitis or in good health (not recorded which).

CDR3 amino acids: CASSGGRLAGDTGELFF. CDR3 coding DNA: TGTGCCAGCAGCGGGGGTCGGCTAGCGGGAGACACCGGGGAGCTGTTTTTT. This chain uses TRBV11-2 with TRBJ2-2; 10 bases are shared with TRBD2. V lost 5 bases to trimming and J lost 3 bases; unmatched junction nucleotides: 9. This CDR3 has 17 amino acids. In germline, CDR1 is SGHAT, CDR2 FQNNGV.

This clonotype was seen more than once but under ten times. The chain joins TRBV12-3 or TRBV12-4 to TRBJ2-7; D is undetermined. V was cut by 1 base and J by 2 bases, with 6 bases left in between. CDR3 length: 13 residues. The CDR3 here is CASSLERTYEQYF. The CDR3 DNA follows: TGTGCCAGCAGTTTAGAGCGAACCTACGAGCAGTACTTC.

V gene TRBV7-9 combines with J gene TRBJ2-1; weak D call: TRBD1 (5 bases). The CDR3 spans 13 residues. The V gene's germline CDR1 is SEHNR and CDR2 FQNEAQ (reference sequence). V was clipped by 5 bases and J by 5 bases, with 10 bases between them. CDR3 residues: CASSATENNEQFF. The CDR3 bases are TGTGCCAGCAGCGCGACAGAAAACAATGAGCAGTTCTTC.

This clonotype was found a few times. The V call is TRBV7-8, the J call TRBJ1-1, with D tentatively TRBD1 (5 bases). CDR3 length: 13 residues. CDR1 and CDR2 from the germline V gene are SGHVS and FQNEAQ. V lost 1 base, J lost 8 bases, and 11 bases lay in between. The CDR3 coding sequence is TGTGCCAGCAGCTTAGGAAAGGGGACGGAAGCTTTCTTT. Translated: CASSLGKGTEAFF.

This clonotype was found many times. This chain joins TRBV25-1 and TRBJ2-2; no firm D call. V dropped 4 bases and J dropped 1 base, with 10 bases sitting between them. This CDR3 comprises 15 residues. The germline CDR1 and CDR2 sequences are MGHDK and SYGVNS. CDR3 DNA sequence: TGTGCCAGCAGTGGAATCAAGAAGAACACCGGGGAGCTGTTTTTT. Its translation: CASSGIKKNTGELFF.

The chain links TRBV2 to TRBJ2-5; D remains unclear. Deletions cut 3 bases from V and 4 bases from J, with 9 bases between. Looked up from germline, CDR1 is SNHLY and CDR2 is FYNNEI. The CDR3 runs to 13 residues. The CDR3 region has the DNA TGTGCCAGCAGTGACAAGTTGGGAGAGACCCAGTACTTC. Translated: CASSDKLGETQYF.

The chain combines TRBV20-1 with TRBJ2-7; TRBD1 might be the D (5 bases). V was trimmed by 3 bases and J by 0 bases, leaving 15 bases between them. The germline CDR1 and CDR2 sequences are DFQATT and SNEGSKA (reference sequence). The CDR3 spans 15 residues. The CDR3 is CSARALGQGSYEQYF. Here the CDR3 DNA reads TGCAGTGCTAGGGCTCTTGGCCAGGGCTCCTACGAGCAGTACTTC.

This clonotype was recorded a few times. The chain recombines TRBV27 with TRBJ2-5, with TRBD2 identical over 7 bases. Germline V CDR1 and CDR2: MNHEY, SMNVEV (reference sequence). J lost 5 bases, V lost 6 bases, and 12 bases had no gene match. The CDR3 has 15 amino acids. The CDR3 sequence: CASRPRGGAGETQYF. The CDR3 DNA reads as TGTGCCAGCAGGCCCCGCGGCGGAGCGGGGGAGACCCAGTACTTC.

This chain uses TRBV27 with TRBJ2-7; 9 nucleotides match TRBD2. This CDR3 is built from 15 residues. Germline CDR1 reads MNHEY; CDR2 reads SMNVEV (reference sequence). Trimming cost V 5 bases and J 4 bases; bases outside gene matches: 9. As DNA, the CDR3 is TGTGCCAGCAGTCCTAGTCGCGGGAGGGCATACGAGCAGTACTTC. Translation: CASSPSRGRAYEQYF.

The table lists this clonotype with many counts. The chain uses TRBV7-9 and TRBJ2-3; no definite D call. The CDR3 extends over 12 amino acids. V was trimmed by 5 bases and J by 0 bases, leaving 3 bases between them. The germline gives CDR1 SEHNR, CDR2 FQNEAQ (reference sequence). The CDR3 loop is CASSPSTDTQYF. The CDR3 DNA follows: TGTGCCAGCAGCCCAAGCACAGATACGCAGTATTTT. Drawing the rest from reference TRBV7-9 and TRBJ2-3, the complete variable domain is DTGVSQNPRHKITKRGQNVTFRCDPISEHNRLYWYRQTLGQGPEFLTYFQNEAQLEKSRLLSDRFSAERPKGSFSTLEIQRTEQGDSAMYLCASSPSTDTQYFGPGTRLTVL.

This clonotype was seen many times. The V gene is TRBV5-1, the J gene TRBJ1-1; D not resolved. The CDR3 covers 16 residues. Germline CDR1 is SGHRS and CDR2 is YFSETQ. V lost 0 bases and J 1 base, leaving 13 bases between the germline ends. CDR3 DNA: TGCGCCAGCAGCTTGGCCTGGTTTACCGAGAACACTGAAGCTTTCTTT. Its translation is CASSLAWFTENTEAFF. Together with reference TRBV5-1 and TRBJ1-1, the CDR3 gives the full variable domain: KAGVTQTPRYLIKTRGQQVTLSCSPISGHRSVSWYQQTPGQGLQFLFEYFSETQRNKGNFPGRFSGRQFSNSRSEMNVSTLELGDSALYLCASSLAWFTENTEAFFGQGTRLTVV.

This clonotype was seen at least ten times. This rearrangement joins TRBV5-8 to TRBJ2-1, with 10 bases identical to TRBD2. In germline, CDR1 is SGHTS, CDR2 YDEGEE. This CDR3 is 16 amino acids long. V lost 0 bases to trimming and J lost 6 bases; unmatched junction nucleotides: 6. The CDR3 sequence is CASSLDPGLALNEQFF. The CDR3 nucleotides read TGTGCCAGCAGCTTGGACCCGGGACTAGCGCTCAATGAGCAGTTCTTC.

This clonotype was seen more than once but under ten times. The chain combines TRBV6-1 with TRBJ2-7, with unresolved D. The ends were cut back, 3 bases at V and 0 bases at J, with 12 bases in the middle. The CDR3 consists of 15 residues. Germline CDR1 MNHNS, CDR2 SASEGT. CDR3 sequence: CASSEISAGSYEQYF. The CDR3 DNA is TGTGCCAGCAGTGAGATTTCGGCAGGCTCCTACGAGCAGTACTTC.

The CDR3 loop is CASSPDRGLAKNIQYF. CDR3 DNA sequence: TGTGCCAGCAGTCCCGACCGGGGTCTAGCCAAAAACATTCAGTACTTC. The chain recombines TRBV25-1 with TRBJ2-4; D may be TRBD2 (5 bases). The CDR3 contains 16 residues. Looked up from germline, CDR1 is MGHDK and CDR2 is SYGVNS. Between the trimmed V and J ends, which lost 5 bases and 0 bases, there was a span of 14 bases.

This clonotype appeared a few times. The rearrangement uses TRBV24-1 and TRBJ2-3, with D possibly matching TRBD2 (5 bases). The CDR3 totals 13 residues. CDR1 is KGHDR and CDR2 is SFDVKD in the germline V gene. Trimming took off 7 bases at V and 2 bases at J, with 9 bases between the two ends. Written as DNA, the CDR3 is TGTGCCACCAGAGGACTTAACACAGATACGCAGTATTTT. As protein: CATRGLNTDTQYF.

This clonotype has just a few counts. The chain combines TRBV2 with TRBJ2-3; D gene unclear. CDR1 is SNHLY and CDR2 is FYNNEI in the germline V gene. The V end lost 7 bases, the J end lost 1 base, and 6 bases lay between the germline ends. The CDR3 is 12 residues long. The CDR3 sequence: CASTRRTDTQYF. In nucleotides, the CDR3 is TGTGCCAGCACCCGGCGCACAGATACGCAGTATTTT. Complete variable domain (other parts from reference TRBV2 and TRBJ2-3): EPEVTQTPSHQVTQMGQEVILRCVPISNHLYFYWYRQILGQKVEFLVSFYNNEISEKSEIFDDQFSVERPDGSNFTLKIRSTKLEDSAMYFCASTRRTDTQYFGPGTRLTVL.

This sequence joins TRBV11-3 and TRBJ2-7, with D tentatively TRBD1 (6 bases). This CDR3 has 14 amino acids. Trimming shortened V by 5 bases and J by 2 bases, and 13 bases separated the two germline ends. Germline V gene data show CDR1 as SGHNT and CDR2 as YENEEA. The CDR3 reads CASSPGEGAYEQYF. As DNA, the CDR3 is TGTGCCAGCAGCCCAGGGGAAGGAGCCTACGAGCAGTACTTC.

As DNA, the CDR3 is TGCAGTGCTAGGCCGATTGTCAGGGTTTCAGGGGATGGCTACACCTTC. Its protein is CSARPIVRVSGDGYTF. V is TRBV20-1 and J is TRBJ1-2; the D gene is possibly TRBD1 (6 bases). The germline gives CDR1 DFQATT, CDR2 SNEGSKA (reference sequence). The length of the CDR3 is 16 residues. V was trimmed by 3 bases and J by 6 bases, leaving 23 bases between them.

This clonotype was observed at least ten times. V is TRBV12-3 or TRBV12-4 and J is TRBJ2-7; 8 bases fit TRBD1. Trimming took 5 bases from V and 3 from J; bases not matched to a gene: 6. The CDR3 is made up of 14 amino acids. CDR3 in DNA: TGTGCCAGCAGTGCCGGGACAGGTCACTACGAGCAGTACTTC. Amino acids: CASSAGTGHYEQYF.

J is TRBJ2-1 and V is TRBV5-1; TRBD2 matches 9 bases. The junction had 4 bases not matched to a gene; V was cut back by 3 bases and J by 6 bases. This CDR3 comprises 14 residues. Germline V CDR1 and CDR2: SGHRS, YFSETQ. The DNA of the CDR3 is TGCGCCAGCAGCTCCCCGGGACTAGCCAATGAGCAGTTCTTC. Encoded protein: CASSSPGLANEQFF.

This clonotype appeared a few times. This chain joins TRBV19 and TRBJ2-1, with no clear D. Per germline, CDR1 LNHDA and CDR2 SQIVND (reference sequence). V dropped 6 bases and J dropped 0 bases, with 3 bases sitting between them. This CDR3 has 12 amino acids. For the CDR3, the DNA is TGTGCCAGTAGAGACTCCTACAATGAGCAGTTCTTC. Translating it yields CASRDSYNEQFF.

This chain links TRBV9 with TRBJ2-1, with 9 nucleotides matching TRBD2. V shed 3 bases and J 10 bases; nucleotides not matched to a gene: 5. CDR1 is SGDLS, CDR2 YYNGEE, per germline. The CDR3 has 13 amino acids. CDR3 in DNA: TGTGCCAGCAGCGCCCCTCTAGCGGGGGAGCAGTTCTTC. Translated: CASSAPLAGEQFF.

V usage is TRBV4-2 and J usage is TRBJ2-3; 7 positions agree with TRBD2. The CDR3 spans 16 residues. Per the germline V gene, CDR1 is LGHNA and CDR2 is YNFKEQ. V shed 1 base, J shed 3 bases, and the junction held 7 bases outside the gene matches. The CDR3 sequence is CASSQVSSGATDTQYF. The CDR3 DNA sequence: TGTGCCAGCAGCCAAGTGTCAAGCGGGGCAACAGATACGCAGTATTTT.

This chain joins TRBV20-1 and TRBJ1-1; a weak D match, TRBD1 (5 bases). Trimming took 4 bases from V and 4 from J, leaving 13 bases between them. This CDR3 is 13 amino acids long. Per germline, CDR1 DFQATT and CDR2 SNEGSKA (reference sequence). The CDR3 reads CSANEGGGTEAFF. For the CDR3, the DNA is TGCAGTGCTAATGAGGGCGGGGGCACTGAAGCTTTCTTT.

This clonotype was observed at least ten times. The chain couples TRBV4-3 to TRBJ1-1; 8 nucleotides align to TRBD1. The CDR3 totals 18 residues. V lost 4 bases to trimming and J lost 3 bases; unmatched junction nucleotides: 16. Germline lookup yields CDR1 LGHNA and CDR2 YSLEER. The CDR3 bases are TGCGCCAGCAGCCCCTACGAGGTGGGGCAGGGGGCGGACACTGAAGCTTTCTTT. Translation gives CASSPYEVGQGADTEAFF.

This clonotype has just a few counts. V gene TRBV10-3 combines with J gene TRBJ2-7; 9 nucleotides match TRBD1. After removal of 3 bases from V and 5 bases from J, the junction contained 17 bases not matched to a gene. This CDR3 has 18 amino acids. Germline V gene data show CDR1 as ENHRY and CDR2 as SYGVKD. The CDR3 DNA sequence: TGTGCCATCAGTGATTTGGGACAGGGAGCGGGGATAGGAGACGAGCAGTACTTC. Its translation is CAISDLGQGAGIGDEQYF.